The TCR beta chain under discussion was sequenced for a study of shared clonotypes between healthy human individuals. To note about this clone: Its antigen is unknown.

Study results and limitations: What limited the represented genetic and exposure-history diversity was the small number of donors. Sampling used blood alone; tissue repertoires probably differ.

TCRdb keeps only in-frame clones here, not all; method: immunoSEQ multiplex PCR. Among over 2 million clones, roughly 92% were seen once, and the ten largest hold approximately 0.4%. The CDR3 is made up of 15 amino acids. Germline-derived CDR1 and CDR2 are SGHNT and YYREEE (reference sequence). V lost 5 bases, J lost 3 bases, and 9 bases stayed unmatched. Participating donors were healthy, HIV-negative adults free of recent acute infections or vaccinations. Only Caucasian adults living in Nashville, Tennessee made up the donor group. Sequences were obtained from naive CD4+ T cells from PBMCs. Subset noted: CD45RA+ positively selected. The origin of this receptor is a young man in good health. Some clones in this sample may be carry-over from other donors' samples. This rearrangement joins TRBV5-4 to TRBJ2-5; 8 nucleotides align to TRBD2. DNA for the CDR3: TGTGCCAGCAGTCAACTCGGGCGGGAGGAAGAGACCCAGTACTTC. Protein product: CASSQLGREEETQYF.